One sample yielded the 28 T cell receptor beta chains listed below, sequenced in a study of immune cell composition in non-small cell lung cancer. Using immunoSEQ multiplex PCR, the repertoire was profiled, and TCRdb retains in-frame clones only, with some absent. The data show 4,500 to 5,500 clones, roughly 72% seen once. Normal lung sampling was at least 3 cm from the tumour, as distant as possible. The sequencing sample was made of non-adjacent lung tissue. The receptors were sampled from a human donor with non-small cell lung cancer.

Only one count was recorded for this clone. This chain connects TRBV7-8 to TRBJ1-5; TRBD1 aligns across 9 bases. This CDR3 has 15 residues. The ends lost 5 bases at V and 8 bases at J; junction bases unmatched: 10. CDR1 SGHVS and CDR2 FQNEAQ come from the germline V gene. This chain's CDR3 is CASSPRDREGKPQHF. The CDR3 DNA reads as TGTGCCAGCAGCCCCCGGGACAGGGAAGGCAAGCCCCAGCATTTT.

In this sample, this clone turned up once. CDR3 in DNA: TGTGCCAGTAGTATTGCCGTTAGCGCGAACACTGAAGCTTTCTTT. Protein: CASSIAVSANTEAFF. This chain joins TRBV19 and TRBJ1-1; D gene uncertain. The V end lost 3 bases, the J end lost 1 base, and 12 bases lay between the germline ends. The germline V gene has CDR1 LNHDA and CDR2 SQIVND (reference sequence). This CDR3 is built from 15 residues.

The chain combines TRBV9 with TRBJ1-2; TRBD1 agrees at 7 bases. The germline V gene encodes CDR1 SGDLS and CDR2 YYNGEE. CDR3 length: 13 amino acids. Germline trimming cut 4 bases from V and 3 bases from J; bases unmatched to any gene: 3. Here the CDR3 DNA reads TGTGCCAGCAGCAGGGACAGCCACTATGGCTACACCTTC. Amino acid sequence: CASSRDSHYGYTF. The entire variable domain, with the rest obtained from reference TRBV9 and TRBJ1-2, is as follows: DSGVTQTPKHLITATGQRVTLRCSPRSGDLSVYWYQQSLDQGLQFLIQYYNGEERAKGNILERFSAQQFPDLHSELNLSSLELGDSALYFCASSRDSHYGYTFGSGTRLTVV.

This CDR3 reads CASTQGTEAFF. The DNA of the CDR3 is TGTGCCAGCACCCAGGGGACTGAAGCTTTCTTT. The genes are TRBV6-6 and TRBJ1-1; D is perhaps TRBD1 (6 bases). Trimming left V 7 bases short and J 5 bases short, with 8 bases between. Germline CDR1 and CDR2: MNHNY and SVGAGI (reference sequence). The CDR3 loop spans 11 amino acids.

The chain couples TRBV5-4 to TRBJ2-1; 8 nucleotides line up with TRBD1. V was clipped by 4 bases and J by 0 bases; unmatched bases: 3. CDR1 and CDR2 from the germline V gene are SGHNT and YYREEE (reference sequence). This CDR3 spans 15 amino acids. For the CDR3, the DNA is TGTGCCAGCAGCCCGGGACAGGACTCCTACAATGAGCAGTTCTTC. This codes for CASSPGQDSYNEQFF.

This clone turned up a few times. The chain carries TRBV18 and TRBJ1-5, with D perhaps matching TRBD1 (5 bases). Between the trimmed V and J ends, which lost 2 bases and 10 bases, there was a span of 15 bases. The germline V gene has CDR1 KGHSH and CDR2 LQKENI. The CDR3 is made up of 14 amino acids. CDR3 sequence reads: CASSPGGGLEPQHF. In DNA, the CDR3 is TGTGCCAGCTCACCAGGGGGGGGTTTGGAACCCCAGCATTTT.

This clone was detected only a few times. This chain uses TRBV4-2 with TRBJ2-5, with 9 bases fitting TRBD1. The germline gives CDR1 LGHNA, CDR2 YNFKEQ. The CDR3 has 15 amino acids. Trimming took 3 bases from V and 3 from J; bases not matched to a gene: 5. As DNA, the CDR3 is TGTGCCAGCAGCCAGGACAGGGGACGAGAAGAGACCCAGTACTTC. Translation gives CASSQDRGREETQYF.

This rearrangement joins TRBV19 to TRBJ1-4, with D maybe TRBD1 (5 bases). Germline V gene data show CDR1 as LNHDA and CDR2 as SQIVND (reference sequence). V lost 2 bases and J lost 7, with 5 bases in between. The CDR3 loop spans 12 amino acids. Here the CDR3 reads CASSIQGEKLFF. The CDR3 bases are TGTGCCAGTAGTATACAGGGTGAAAAACTGTTTTTT.

The gene calls are TRBV11-3 and TRBJ1-1; D is unresolved. This CDR3 spans 12 amino acids. Trimming shortened V by 3 bases and J by 4 bases, and 6 bases separated the two germline ends. Germline V gene data show CDR1 as SGHNT and CDR2 as YENEEA. CDR3 loop: CASSFTGTEAFF. CDR3 nucleotide sequence: TGTGCCAGCAGCTTTACGGGCACTGAAGCTTTCTTT. Full variable domain (outside the CDR3, taken from reference TRBV11-3 and TRBJ1-1): EAGVVQSPRYKIIEKKQPVAFWCNPISGHNTLYWYLQNLGQGPELLIRYENEEAVDDSQLPKDRFSAERLKGVDSTLKIQPAELGDSAVYLCASSFTGTEAFFGQGTRLTVV.

CDR3 residues: CASSQAFNQGIGGNTIYF. The CDR3 DNA sequence: TGCGCCAGCAGCCAAGCCTTCAATCAGGGAATCGGAGGAAACACCATATATTTT. The chain couples TRBV4-3 to TRBJ1-3, with a weak D call TRBD1 (5 bases). This CDR3 is 18 amino acids long. The germline V and J ends were trimmed by 1 base and 4 bases, with 20 bases remaining between them. Germline CDR1 LGHNA, CDR2 YSLEER.

This clone was detected only once. V and J are TRBV5-6 and TRBJ2-7, with 10 bases matching TRBD2. V lost 3 bases and J lost 2; bases outside the gene matches: 11. CDR3 length: 17 amino acids. Germline V gives CDR1 SGHDT, CDR2 YYEEEE. DNA for the CDR3: TGTGCCAGCAGCTCCGAAACTAGCGGGGCCCTCCCCTACGAGCAGTACTTC. Translating gives CASSSETSGALPYEQYF.

V is TRBV5-3 and J is TRBJ2-7; 9 bases align to TRBD2. TRBV5-3 is flagged as an ORF with uncertain function. The CDR3 extends over 16 amino acids. With V trimmed by 4 bases and J by 1 base, 9 bases remained unmatched. The CDR3 spells CARSPKGSGRSYEQYF. Here the CDR3 DNA reads TGTGCCAGAAGCCCTAAAGGAAGCGGGAGGTCCTACGAGCAGTACTTC.

This clone is labeled as large (0.1 to 1%). The V call is TRBV7-8, the J call TRBJ1-4; tentatively, D is TRBD1 (6 bases). CDR3 size: 15 residues. Germline V gene data show CDR1 as SGHVS and CDR2 as FQNEAQ. V was shortened by 3 bases and J by 6 bases, with 14 bases between the two germline ends. As DNA, the CDR3 is TGTGCCAGCAGCTTGGGGGCCGTAAACCATGAAAAACTGTTTTTT. The encoded protein is CASSLGAVNHEKLFF.

V usage is TRBV5-1 and J usage is TRBJ2-5; 9 positions match TRBD1. The CDR3 has 14 residues. Germline CDR1 and CDR2: SGHRS and YFSETQ. Trimming at V came to 3 bases and at J to 5 bases, leaving 5 bases not matched to a gene. DNA of the CDR3: TGCGCCAGCAGCTGGGGACAGGGTGGGGAGACCCAGTACTTC. Residues: CASSWGQGGETQYF.

The gene calls are TRBV30 and TRBJ2-6; 7 bases align to TRBD1. The junction had 3 bases not matched to a gene; V was cut back by 6 bases and J by 1 base. CDR1 and CDR2 (germline): GTSNPN, SVGIG (reference sequence). The CDR3 loop spans 14 amino acids. CDR3 DNA: TGTGCCTGTCCACAGGGGTCTGGGGCCAACGTCCTGACTTTC. Protein product: CACPQGSGANVLTF.

The J gene is TRBJ2-5, the V gene TRBV2; D perhaps matches TRBD1 (5 bases). Looked up from germline, CDR1 is SNHLY and CDR2 is FYNNEI. The CDR3 is 17 residues long. The ends were cut back, 2 bases at V and 1 base at J, with 17 bases in the middle. The CDR3 bases are TGTGCCAGCAGTGAATGGTGGGCGGAGCAGGGCCAAGAGACCCAGTACTTC. Translated: CASSEWWAEQGQETQYF.

Details on this clone: Other DNA sequences in this specimen translate into the identical CDR3. The chain carries TRBV6-1 and TRBJ1-5; D is unresolved. The CDR3 is made up of 13 amino acids. The V gene lost 9 bases and the J gene lost 3 bases, with 12 bases spanning the gap. From germline, CDR1 is MNHNS and CDR2 SASEGT. The CDR3 region has the DNA TGTGCCAGTCGGCAGGTCAACAATCAGCCCCAGCATTTT. This gives the protein CASRQVNNQPQHF.

This clone is judged medium-sized (0.01 to 0.1%). The chain combines TRBV11-1 with TRBJ1-2; D is ambiguous. V lost 5 bases, J lost 3 bases, and 10 bases lay in between. The germline V gene encodes CDR1 SGHAT and CDR2 FQDESV (reference sequence). This CDR3 is 13 amino acids long. The CDR3 nucleotides read TGTGCCAGCAGCCTGGACTCTGACTATGGCTACACCTTC. Encoded protein: CASSLDSDYGYTF.

The J gene is TRBJ2-7, the V gene TRBV27; possible D gene TRBD1, 6 bases. The length of the CDR3 is 15 residues. Germline V gene lookup returns CDR1 MNHEY and CDR2 SMNVEV (reference sequence). The V end was cut by 3 bases, the J end by 0 bases, with 12 bases between. This CDR3 is CASSLKGRGSYEQYF. The CDR3 DNA reads TGTGCCAGCAGTTTGAAGGGCAGGGGCTCCTACGAGCAGTACTTC.

The gene calls are TRBV6-5 and TRBJ1-1; D is unclear. CDR3 length: 14 residues. V was cut by 0 bases and J by 1 base, with 6 bases left in between. In germline, CDR1 is MNHEY, CDR2 SVGAGI. Written as DNA, the CDR3 is TGTGCCAGCAGTTACTCTTCCAGGAACACTGAAGCTTTCTTT. Amino acids: CASSYSSRNTEAFF.

This clone was seen a handful of times. The J gene is TRBJ1-6, the V gene TRBV5-1, with 7 bases lining up with TRBD1. This CDR3 contains 15 residues. The V segment lost 3 bases and the J segment 7 bases; nucleotides outside the gene matches: 7. The germline V gene encodes CDR1 SGHRS and CDR2 YFSETQ. The CDR3 loop reads CASSSLGQENSPLHF. DNA for the CDR3: TGCGCCAGCAGCTCCCTAGGACAGGAAAATTCACCCCTCCACTTT. Variable domain in full (rest from reference TRBV5-1 and TRBJ1-6): KAGVTQTPRYLIKTRGQQVTLSCSPISGHRSVSWYQQTPGQGLQFLFEYFSETQRNKGNFPGRFSGRQFSNSRSEMNVSTLELGDSALYLCASSSLGQENSPLHFGNGTRLTVT.

Concerning this clone itself: Germline and junction disagree at one end, which may indicate a read error. V gene TRBV7-8 combines with J gene TRBJ1-1; D possibly corresponds to TRBD1 (5 bases). CDR1 and CDR2 from the germline V gene are SGHVS and FQNEAQ. This CDR3 region has 15 residues. The CDR3: CASSLVTTVNTEAFF. The CDR3 DNA sequence: TGTGCCAGTAGCTTAGTGACGACAGTGAACACTGAAGCTTTCTTT.

V usage is TRBV28 and J usage is TRBJ2-2; 9 bases are a match to TRBD1. The V gene end was trimmed by 7 bases and the J gene end by 3 bases; junction bases not matched to a gene: 6. CDR1 is MDHEN, CDR2 SYDVKM, per germline. The CDR3 is 15 amino acids. CDR3 region: CASTVGDRDTGELFF. The DNA for the CDR3 is TGTGCCAGCACCGTTGGGGACAGGGACACCGGGGAGCTGTTTTTT.

The rearrangement joins TRBV6-6 to TRBJ2-5; tentative D call: TRBD2 (6 bases). The end of the DNA is better explained by TRBJ2-7, so the J call may be wrong. The CDR3 runs 13 residues. The germline CDR1 and CDR2 sequences are MNHNY and SVGAGI (reference sequence). CDR3 protein: CATTGGKSYEQYF. CDR3 in DNA: TGTGCCACCACCGGAGGGAAGTCCTACGAGCAGTACTTC.

The rearrangement links TRBV7-9 to TRBJ2-5, with D perhaps TRBD1 (5 bases). Between the trimmed V and J ends, which lost 2 bases and 9 bases, there was a span of 13 bases. The germline V gene encodes CDR1 SEHNR and CDR2 FQNEAQ (reference sequence). This CDR3 is 13 amino acids long. The CDR3 sequence: CASSLLQGLAQYF. CDR3 in DNA: TGTGCCAGCAGCTTACTTCAGGGTTTGGCCCAGTACTTC.

This chain links TRBV11-3 with TRBJ2-1, with D tentatively TRBD1 (5 bases). This CDR3 has 16 amino acids. Looked up from germline, CDR1 is SGHNT and CDR2 is YENEEA. V was cut by 0 bases and J by 5 bases, with 14 bases left in between. The CDR3 nucleotides read TGTGCCAGCAGCTTAGATGTGGCCGGACACAACAATGAGCAGTTCTTC. This codes for CASSLDVAGHNNEQFF.

This clone occurred a few times. This chain joins TRBV19 and TRBJ2-4, with 8 bases lining up with TRBD1. Germline loops: CDR1 LNHDA, CDR2 SQIVND (reference sequence). V dropped 5 bases and J dropped 3; count of bases not matched to a gene: 3. The CDR3 loop spans 14 amino acids. DNA for the CDR3: TGTGCCAGTAGTCAAACAGGGGGCAAAAACATTCAGTACTTC. It codes for CASSQTGGKNIQYF.

In this sample, this clone turned up once. V usage is TRBV6-5 and J usage is TRBJ2-4; 8 positions match TRBD2. With V trimmed by 6 bases and J by 8 bases, 9 bases remained unmatched. The length of the CDR3 is 14 residues. Germline assignment: CDR1 MNHEY and CDR2 SVGAGI. CDR3 nucleotides: TGTGCCAGCAGCCACCGGGGGGGTATTGACATTCAGTACTTC. Translating it yields CASSHRGGIDIQYF.